A single sample is the source of the 4 T cell receptor beta chains below, sequenced in a study of cytomegalovirus exposure and HLA in healthy donors. Amplification used 60 Vbeta primers and 13 Jbeta primers. Using immunoSEQ multiplex PCR, the repertoire was profiled, and TCRdb retains in-frame clones only, with some absent. The table includes about 150,000 clones, roughly 8.8% detected once. The specimen was PBMCs. The receptors stem from a woman aged 40-49 years in good health and CMV-seropositive.

The rearrangement links TRBV19 to TRBJ2-5; no firm D call. V lost 3 bases to trimming and J lost 4 bases, with 9 bases between them. The germline V gene has CDR1 LNHDA and CDR2 SQIVND (reference sequence). The CDR3 consists of 13 residues. CDR3 residues: CASSISIRETQYF. The DNA for the CDR3 is TGTGCCAGTAGTATTTCGATTAGAGAGACCCAGTACTTC.

Details on this clone: Other DNA sequences in the same sample also yield this CDR3. This sequence joins TRBV6-1 and TRBJ2-1; TRBD2 aligns across 8 bases. This CDR3 spans 16 amino acids. CDR1 is MNHNS and CDR2 is SASEGT in the germline V gene. With V trimmed by 4 bases and J by 1 base, 6 bases remained unmatched. CDR3 nucleotide sequence: TGTGCCAGCAGTGTGGCGGGAGGTGGTTCCTACAATGAGCAGTTCTTC. This sequence encodes CASSVAGGGSYNEQFF.

There are a few counts of this clone. V gene TRBV5-4 combines with J gene TRBJ2-7; D might be TRBD1 (5 bases). Trimming took 0 bases from V and 3 from J, leaving 13 bases between them. The CDR3 sequence is 15 residues long. Looked up from germline, CDR1 is SGHNT and CDR2 is YYREEE (reference sequence). This CDR3 is CASSLAARQGYEQYF. The CDR3 region has the DNA TGTGCCAGCAGCTTGGCGGCCAGGCAGGGCTACGAGCAGTACTTC.

This clone was seen a handful of times. V usage is TRBV9 and J usage is TRBJ2-7, with TRBD1 identical over 7 bases. Trimming took 3 bases from V and 0 from J; bases not matched to a gene: 6. The CDR3 consists of 15 residues. Germline V lookup: CDR1 SGDLS, CDR2 YYNGEE. CDR3 region: CASSAGAGGSYEQYF. CDR3 in DNA: TGTGCCAGCAGCGCAGGGGCAGGGGGCTCCTACGAGCAGTACTTC. Full variable domain (missing parts from reference TRBV9 and TRBJ2-7): DSGVTQTPKHLITATGQRVTLRCSPRSGDLSVYWYQQSLDQGLQFLIQYYNGEERAKGNILERFSAQQFPDLHSELNLSSLELGDSALYFCASSAGAGGSYEQYFGPGTRLTVT.